One and the same sample provided the 27 T cell receptor beta chains below, sequenced in a study of T cell responses to AZD1222 COVID-19 vaccine. Using immunoSEQ multiplex PCR, the repertoire was profiled, and TCRdb retains in-frame clones only, with some absent. This repertoire shows around 120,000 clones, around nine tenths found once; its top ten account for around 1.1%. The sequenced sample was peripheral blood, obtained 28 days after the second AZD1222 dose. These receptors all stem from an adult who received the AZD1222 COVID-19 vaccine.

This clone was seen once. This chain links TRBV15 with TRBJ1-2; TRBD1 might be the D (5 bases). V was clipped by 1 base and J by 5 bases, with 5 bases between them. CDR1 LNHNV and CDR2 YYDKDF come from the germline V gene (reference sequence). The CDR3 length is 12 residues. CDR3 region: CATSRGQYGYTF. The CDR3 nucleotides read TGTGCCACCAGCAGAGGACAGTATGGCTACACCTTC.

The chain joins TRBV18 to TRBJ1-6; D remains unclear. This CDR3 has 13 amino acids. The V end lost 5 bases, the J end lost 9 bases, and 11 bases lay between the germline ends. The germline V gene has CDR1 KGHSH and CDR2 LQKENI. The CDR3 protein is CASSTGMSSPLHF. For the CDR3, the DNA is TGTGCCAGCTCAACGGGGATGAGTTCACCCCTCCACTTT. Full variable domain (rest looked up from reference TRBV18 and TRBJ1-6): NAGVMQNPRHLVRRRGQEARLRCSPMKGHSHVYWYRQLPEEGLKFMVYLQKENIIDESGMPKERFSAEFPKEGPSILRIQQVVRGDSAAYFCASSTGMSSPLHFGNGTRLTVT.

The chain links TRBV9 to TRBJ2-2, with no clear D. The CDR3 spans 14 residues. Trimming removed 2 bases at V and 6 bases at J, with 11 bases between. The germline V gene has CDR1 SGDLS and CDR2 YYNGEE. The CDR3 reads CASSVMTQAGELFF. CDR3 nucleotide sequence: TGTGCCAGCAGCGTGATGACCCAGGCCGGGGAGCTGTTTTTT. Full variable domain (missing parts from reference TRBV9 and TRBJ2-2): DSGVTQTPKHLITATGQRVTLRCSPRSGDLSVYWYQQSLDQGLQFLIQYYNGEERAKGNILERFSAQQFPDLHSELNLSSLELGDSALYFCASSVMTQAGELFFGEGSRLTVL.

V gene TRBV10-3 combines with J gene TRBJ2-3; 11 nucleotides agree with TRBD1. Unmatched junction bases numbered 10, after V lost 2 bases and J lost 6 bases. The CDR3 has 17 residues. The germline V gene encodes CDR1 ENHRY and CDR2 SYGVKD. The CDR3 protein is CAISEGLGTGGSDTQYF. CDR3 nucleotide sequence: TGTGCCATCAGTGAGGGGCTCGGGACAGGGGGTTCCGATACGCAGTATTTT.

This rearrangement joins TRBV3-1 (or the pseudogene TRBV3-2) to TRBJ2-7; the D gene is possibly TRBD2 (6 bases). CDR1 and CDR2 from the germline V gene are LGHDT and YNNKEL (reference sequence). V lost 0 bases and J 4 bases, leaving 7 bases between the germline ends. The CDR3 has 13 amino acids. CDR3: CASSQEGLYEQYF. The CDR3 DNA reads as TGTGCCAGCAGCCAAGAGGGACTTTACGAGCAGTACTTC.

This clone was observed a single time. V gene TRBV7-3 combines with J gene TRBJ2-3; D is undetermined. Trimming took 2 bases from V and 4 from J, leaving 10 bases between them. The CDR3 has 14 residues. Germline V lookup: CDR1 SGHTA, CDR2 FQGTGA. CDR3 nucleotide sequence: TGTGCCAGCAGCTTAGAGCAGCCGCCAGATACGCAGTATTTT. Translating it yields CASSLEQPPDTQYF.

The chain employs TRBV28 and TRBJ1-1; maybe TRBD1 (5 bases). From germline, CDR1 is MDHEN and CDR2 SYDVKM. This CDR3 region has 14 residues. Deletions cut 6 bases from V and 5 bases from J, with 16 bases between. The DNA of the CDR3 is TGTGCCAGCAGGCCTTACCTGGGGGTTACTGAAGCTTTCTTT. Amino acids: CASRPYLGVTEAFF.

The chain employs TRBV19 and TRBJ1-6; D gene uncertain. Germline V gene data show CDR1 as LNHDA and CDR2 as SQIVND (reference sequence). V shed 9 bases and J shed 10 bases, with 22 bases lying between them. This CDR3 has 15 residues. This chain's CDR3 is CASSDIAVSGSPLHF. The CDR3 DNA reads as TGTGCCAGCTCCGATATAGCGGTTTCAGGCTCACCCCTCCACTTT.

The J gene is TRBJ1-1, the V gene TRBV11-2; D may be TRBD1 (6 bases). This CDR3 contains 15 residues. With 0 bases removed from V and 0 bases from J, the gap between germline ends came to 8 bases. The germline V gene has CDR1 SGHAT and CDR2 FQNNGV. Here the CDR3 reads CASSLDWGLNTEAFF. CDR3 coding DNA: TGTGCCAGCAGCTTAGATTGGGGGCTGAACACTGAAGCTTTCTTT.

The rearrangement joins TRBV11-3 to TRBJ1-2; TRBD1 matches at 8 bases. There are 15 residues in the CDR3. V was clipped by 6 bases and J by 4 bases; unmatched bases: 10. Germline V CDR1 and CDR2: SGHNT, YENEEA. CDR3 amino acids: CASSPDRVLPYGYTF. CDR3 DNA: TGTGCCAGCAGTCCGGACAGGGTGCTACCCTATGGCTACACCTTC. Based on the CDR3 plus reference TRBV11-3 and TRBJ1-2, the full variable domain is EAGVVQSPRYKIIEKKQPVAFWCNPISGHNTLYWYLQNLGQGPELLIRYENEEAVDDSQLPKDRFSAERLKGVDSTLKIQPAELGDSAVYLCASSPDRVLPYGYTFGSGTRLTVV.

The V call is TRBV7-9, the J call TRBJ1-1, with D uncertain. The germline V and J ends were trimmed by 5 bases and 6 bases, with 10 bases remaining between them. Germline V gene lookup returns CDR1 SEHNR and CDR2 FQNEAQ (reference sequence). The CDR3 runs 12 residues. The CDR3 is CASSRLGAEAFF. The CDR3 nucleotides are TGTGCCAGCAGCAGACTTGGGGCTGAAGCTTTCTTT.

This clone was observed once. The rearrangement links TRBV2 to TRBJ1-2; no clear D gene. This CDR3 comprises 12 residues. Germline assignment: CDR1 SNHLY and CDR2 FYNNEI. The V gene lost 3 bases and the J gene lost 6 bases, with 8 bases spanning the gap. CDR3: CASSEGSHGYTF. The CDR3 DNA reads as TGTGCCAGCAGTGAGGGCAGCCATGGCTACACCTTC.

V gene TRBV9 combines with J gene TRBJ1-4; no definite D call. CDR1 and CDR2 from the germline V gene are SGDLS and YYNGEE. The CDR3 length is 15 residues. Trimming took 0 bases from V and 5 from J, leaving 11 bases between them. CDR3 in amino acids: CASSVALGLNEKLFF. In nucleotides, the CDR3 is TGTGCCAGCAGCGTAGCTTTGGGTCTCAATGAAAAACTGTTTTTT.

V is TRBV11-2 and J is TRBJ2-2; D ambiguous. This CDR3 spans 12 amino acids. V gave up 3 bases and J gave up 3 bases, with 2 bases separating them. From germline, CDR1 is SGHAT and CDR2 FQNNGV. In DNA form, the CDR3 reads TGTGCCAGCAGCTTCTACACCGGGGAGCTGTTTTTT. Encoded protein: CASSFYTGELFF.

The chain employs TRBV6-5 and TRBJ2-1, with D possibly being TRBD2 (6 bases). Germline-derived CDR1 and CDR2 are MNHEY and SVGAGI. The CDR3 covers 16 residues. V was trimmed by 0 bases and J by 9 bases, leaving 18 bases between them. The CDR3 coding sequence is TGTGCCAGCAGTTACTCAGGACCAAATGTCGGGGGTGAGCAGTTCTTC. As protein: CASSYSGPNVGGEQFF.

The rearrangement links TRBV10-3 to TRBJ1-5, with a tentative D call TRBD1 (5 bases). Trimming left V 2 bases short and J 6 bases short, with 8 bases between. Germline lookup yields CDR1 ENHRY and CDR2 SYGVKD. This CDR3 has 13 amino acids. The CDR3 sequence is CAISEQGRQPQHF. CDR3 DNA: TGTGCCATCAGTGAGCAGGGTCGTCAGCCCCAGCATTTT.

The rearrangement uses TRBV29-1 and TRBJ2-7; maybe TRBD1 (6 bases). The germline gives CDR1 SQVTM, CDR2 ANQGSEA. There are 12 residues in the CDR3. CDR3 in amino acids: CGGQDSSYEQYF. Written as DNA, the CDR3 is TGCGGTGGTCAGGACAGCTCCTACGAGCAGTACTTC.

The V and J genes are TRBV28 and TRBJ1-1; D is possibly TRBD1 (5 bases). The CDR3 totals 14 residues. Trimming cost V 7 bases and J 5 bases, with 17 bases left between them. Germline V gives CDR1 MDHEN, CDR2 SYDVKM. The CDR3 reads CASTPGDRGTEAFF. The CDR3 DNA reads as TGTGCCAGCACGCCCGGCGACCGGGGGACTGAAGCTTTCTTT.

Notes on this clone: Other nucleotide sequences from this sample produce the same CDR3. The chain joins TRBV27 to TRBJ1-5; D possibly corresponds to TRBD1 (6 bases). The CDR3 sequence is 14 residues long. Trimming pared 8 bases from V and 0 bases from J, leaving 11 bases between. Germline V gives CDR1 MNHEY, CDR2 SMNVEV (reference sequence). CDR3 residues: CASSHRDSNQPQHF. As DNA, the CDR3 is TGTGCCAGCTCCCACAGGGATAGCAATCAGCCCCAGCATTTT.

This clone was seen just once. The V gene is TRBV9, the J gene TRBJ1-1; TRBD1 might be the D (5 bases). There are 15 residues in the CDR3. V dropped 0 bases and J dropped 7 bases, with 16 bases sitting between them. In germline, CDR1 is SGDLS, CDR2 YYNGEE. The CDR3 DNA reads as TGTGCCAGCAGCGTAGGAACAGGAAGAGAAGGTGAAGCTTTCTTT. It encodes CASSVGTGREGEAFF.

The chain has TRBV2 and TRBJ2-7; tentative D call: TRBD1 (5 bases). This CDR3 region has 15 residues. The germline gives CDR1 SNHLY, CDR2 FYNNEI. Trimming removed 4 bases from V and 0 bases from J, with 13 bases in between. The CDR3: CASSVSQGSSYEQYF. The CDR3 DNA sequence: TGTGCCAGCAGTGTATCTCAGGGTAGCTCCTACGAGCAGTACTTC.

The CDR3 sequence is CASSLVAGGLSGANVLTF. The DNA of the CDR3 is TGCGCCAGCAGCTTGGTTGCCGGGGGGTTGTCTGGGGCCAACGTCCTGACTTTC. The chain has TRBV5-1 and TRBJ2-6, with 7 nucleotides matching TRBD2. Germline V CDR1 and CDR2: SGHRS, YFSETQ. The trim removed 0 bases at V and 1 base at J, leaving 7 bases unmatched. The CDR3 covers 18 residues.

The chain joins TRBV7-3 to TRBJ2-3, with 8 bases lining up with TRBD1. CDR3 length: 15 residues. Germline trimming cut 4 bases from V and 1 base from J; bases unmatched to any gene: 4. Looked up from germline, CDR1 is SGHTA and CDR2 is FQGTGA. As DNA, the CDR3 is TGTGCCAGCAGCTCCCGGACAGGGCGCACAGATACGCAGTATTTT. Translated: CASSSRTGRTDTQYF.

The CDR3 DNA sequence: TGCAGCGTTGAAGATAGTAGTTACGAGCAGTACTTC. Its protein is CSVEDSSYEQYF. The rearrangement uses TRBV29-1 and TRBJ2-7, with unresolved D. Germline V gives CDR1 SQVTM, CDR2 ANQGSEA. Trimming cost V 0 bases and J 4 bases, with 7 bases left between them. The CDR3 consists of 12 residues.

For the CDR3, the DNA is TGTGCCAGCAGTTACCGGGCGCTTCAAGAGACCCAGTACTTC. It yields the protein CASSYRALQETQYF. This chain joins TRBV6-2 or TRBV6-3 and TRBJ2-5; D gene unclear. V was cut by 2 bases and J by 2 bases, with 9 bases left in between. Germline CDR1 is MNHEY and CDR2 is SVGEGT. CDR3 length equals 14 residues.

The rearrangement links TRBV4-3 to TRBJ1-2; D is unresolved. CDR1 is LGHNA, CDR2 YSLEER, per germline. CDR3 length: 15 residues. Trimming removed 2 bases from V and 8 bases from J, with 18 bases in between. The CDR3 DNA reads TGCGCCAGCAGCCAATTTCTAGGAATCCTGAACGGCTACACCTTC. Its protein product is CASSQFLGILNGYTF.

V usage is TRBV24-1 and J usage is TRBJ2-1; no clear D. Germline CDR1 and CDR2: KGHDR and SFDVKD. V lost 3 bases and J lost 2, with 10 bases in between. This CDR3 region has 15 residues. As DNA, the CDR3 is TGTGCCACCAGTGATCCCTCGTTCCCCTACAATGAGCAGTTCTTC. This gives the protein CATSDPSFPYNEQFF.